A selection of T cell receptor beta chains follows, all from one sample in a study of cytomegalovirus exposure and HLA in healthy donors. Measured with immunoSEQ multiplex PCR; TCRdb has only the in-frame clones, and not every one. In all, the sample yields some 110,000 clones. Sequenced: PBMCs. Receptor source: a man in his thirties or forties in good health and CMV-seronegative. Both conserved end residues are trimmed from each CDR3. Fields, in order: V gene, J gene, CDR3 protein.

V gene: TRBV15
J gene: TRBJ1-1
CDR3 protein: ATSRDRLATTEAF

V gene: TRBV5-8
J gene: TRBJ2-2
CDR3 protein: ASRAQTGELF

V gene: TRBV5-4
J gene: TRBJ1-1
CDR3 protein: ASSSGFINTEAF

V gene: TRBV23-1
J gene: TRBJ2-7
CDR3 protein: ASSQSTDRYDHEQY

V gene: TRBV5-1
J gene: TRBJ2-1
CDR3 protein: ASSSISGSSYNEQF

V gene: TRBV2
J gene: TRBJ1-2
CDR3 protein: ASSEAQGIYGYT

V gene: TRBV7-9
J gene: TRBJ2-7
CDR3 protein: ASSPHRELEQY

V gene: TRBV5-1
J gene: TRBJ1-5
CDR3 protein: ASSFGFGQPQH

V gene: TRBV5-1
J gene: TRBJ1-6
CDR3 protein: ASSVGTVNSPLH

V gene: TRBV5-1
J gene: TRBJ2-1
CDR3 protein: ASSRPSSGNEQF

V gene: TRBV6-6
J gene: TRBJ2-5
CDR3 protein: ASSYRTGLQETQY

V gene: TRBV5-6
J gene: TRBJ2-7
CDR3 protein: ASSTLGDSYEQY

V gene: TRBV5-1
J gene: TRBJ2-1
CDR3 protein: ASSLGGGKKGNEQF

V gene: TRBV10-3
J gene: TRBJ1-6
CDR3 protein: AISADRGRSPLH

V gene: TRBV7-9
J gene: TRBJ1-1
CDR3 protein: ASSGGHELSWTTEAF

V gene: TRBV5-6
J gene: TRBJ2-5
CDR3 protein: ASSWLAGGLQETQY

V gene: TRBV25-1
J gene: TRBJ2-1
CDR3 protein: ASSPQEVTSSF

V gene: TRBV6-5
J gene: TRBJ2-5
CDR3 protein: ASSYRGQETQY

V gene: TRBV6-1
J gene: TRBJ1-4
CDR3 protein: ASSVFNRETNEKLF

V gene: TRBV7-7
J gene: TRBJ1-6
CDR3 protein: ASSSGQYNSPLH

V gene: TRBV19
J gene: TRBJ2-1
CDR3 protein: ASSIGQGGDEQF

V gene: TRBV4-3
J gene: TRBJ1-4
CDR3 protein: ASSQSTENEKLF

V gene: TRBV6-1
J gene: TRBJ1-2
CDR3 protein: ASSPGFDYGYT

V gene: TRBV4-1
J gene: TRBJ2-5
CDR3 protein: ASSQGYRDLSLY

V gene: TRBV30
J gene: TRBJ1-5
CDR3 protein: AWTGQGRQPQH

V gene: TRBV6-6
J gene: TRBJ1-2
CDR3 protein: ASSYSGQGGGYT

V gene: TRBV19
J gene: TRBJ2-5
CDR3 protein: ASRPSGTAVQETQY

V gene: TRBV4-2
J gene: TRBJ2-2
CDR3 protein: ASSREVLAGRTGELF

V gene: TRBV10-3
J gene: TRBJ2-2
CDR3 protein: AISDKSANTGELF

V gene: TRBV5-8
J gene: TRBJ1-6
CDR3 protein: ASSPAVAALNSPLH

V gene: TRBV5-1
J gene: TRBJ2-2
CDR3 protein: ASSSPGQGAPGELF

V gene: TRBV6-4
J gene: TRBJ2-6
CDR3 protein: ASSVAAGANVLT

V gene: TRBV30
J gene: TRBJ1-5
CDR3 protein: AWATGENQPQH

V gene: TRBV5-1
J gene: TRBJ1-5
CDR3 protein: ASSLVGDQPQH

V gene: TRBV7-2
J gene: TRBJ1-5
CDR3 protein: ASSPETGGVEPQH

V gene: TRBV2
J gene: TRBJ1-1
CDR3 protein: ASSEDTRSTEAF

V gene: TRBV2
J gene: TRBJ1-1
CDR3 protein: ASSAGQNTEAF